These 27 T cell receptor beta chains came from one sample sequenced in a study of T cell responses to AZD1222 COVID-19 vaccine. Profiled with immunoSEQ multiplex PCR; TCRdb holds only in-frame clones, not every one. In the table there are approximately 150,000 clones, approximately 90% of which are singletons. The source was peripheral blood, collected 28 days after the second dose of the MenACWY control vaccine. The receptors derive from an adult who received the MenACWY meningococcal vaccine as a control.

This clone was observed a single time. This chain uses TRBV7-2 with TRBJ1-6, with a possible D match to TRBD1 (5 bases). The germline V gene has CDR1 SGHTA and CDR2 FQGNSA. CDR3 length: 16 residues. Trimming removed 5 bases at V and 7 bases at J, with 18 bases between. In DNA, the CDR3 is TGTGCCAGCAGCATTACCGGGACGCAAATCAATTCACCCCTCCACTTT. Translating gives CASSITGTQINSPLHF.

This chain links TRBV10-3 with TRBJ2-2, with D perhaps TRBD2 (6 bases). The CDR3 runs 14 residues. Trimming shortened V by 6 bases and J by 7 bases, and 15 bases separated the two germline ends. Germline V gene sequence: CDR1 ENHRY, CDR2 SYGVKD. The CDR3 spells CAISLERESGELFF. The CDR3 DNA is TGTGCCATCAGCTTGGAACGGGAGAGCGGGGAGCTGTTTTTT.

The chain links TRBV28 to TRBJ2-7; TRBD1 or TRBD2 may be the D gene (6 bases each). V lost 6 bases and J 2 bases, leaving 11 bases between the germline ends. This CDR3 region has 13 residues. The germline V gene encodes CDR1 MDHEN and CDR2 SYDVKM. Here the CDR3 DNA reads TGTGCCAGCAGGCGGGACATCCCCTACGAGCAGTACTTC. It codes for CASRRDIPYEQYF.

The J gene is TRBJ2-7, the V gene TRBV28; no clear D. The V and J ends lost 3 bases and 5 bases respectively, with 17 bases between them. The CDR3 loop spans 15 amino acids. CDR1 and CDR2 (germline): MDHEN, SYDVKM. The DNA for the CDR3 is TGTGCCAGCAGTTTTCTAGAGGCCCCCCCTGACGAGCAGTACTTC. Residues: CASSFLEAPPDEQYF.

The chain has TRBV28 and TRBJ1-1, with 9 positions matching TRBD1. The germline V gene encodes CDR1 MDHEN and CDR2 SYDVKM. CDR3 length: 14 amino acids. V dropped 9 bases and J dropped 3; count of bases not matched to a gene: 8. As DNA, the CDR3 is TGTGCCAGTCGCACAGGGGGCTGGGACACTGAAGCTTTCTTT. As protein: CASRTGGWDTEAFF. Combining the CDR3 with reference TRBV28 and TRBJ1-1 gives the whole variable domain DVKVTQSSRYLVKRTGEKVFLECVQDMDHENMFWYRQDPGLGLRLIYFSYDVKMKEKGDIPEGYSVSREKKERFSLILESASTNQTSMYLCASRTGGWDTEAFFGQGTRLTVV.

The rearrangement uses TRBV7-8 and TRBJ2-1; 11 nucleotides align to TRBD2. The CDR3 has 17 residues. V shed 4 bases and J 0 bases; nucleotides not matched to a gene: 5. Per germline, CDR1 SGHVS and CDR2 FQNEAQ. The CDR3 protein is CASSYGTSGTSYNEQFF. The CDR3 DNA reads TGTGCCAGCAGCTACGGGACTAGCGGTACCTCCTACAATGAGCAGTTCTTC.

This clone was observed a handful of times. The chain combines TRBV19 with TRBJ1-1, with D uncertain. Per germline, CDR1 LNHDA and CDR2 SQIVND (reference sequence). The V and J ends lost 7 bases and 8 bases respectively, with 23 bases between them. The CDR3 runs to 15 residues. This CDR3 is CASTSRSPRRGEAFF. The CDR3 DNA reads as TGTGCCAGTACTTCCCGGAGCCCCAGGAGAGGAGAAGCTTTCTTT.

Note on this clone: This sample also contains other DNA sequences that code for the same CDR3. The genes are TRBV28 and TRBJ1-2, with no clear D. Trimming left V 5 bases short and J 3 bases short, with 13 bases between. Germline assignment: CDR1 MDHEN and CDR2 SYDVKM. The CDR3 runs to 14 residues. CDR3 in amino acids: CASSPGVRDYGYTF. DNA of the CDR3: TGTGCCAGCAGTCCTGGGGTGAGGGACTATGGCTACACCTTC.

The chain joins TRBV3-1 (or the pseudogene TRBV3-2) to TRBJ1-4; TRBD1 matches at 12 bases. Per germline, CDR1 LGHDT and CDR2 YNNKEL (reference sequence). V was pared by 1 base and J by 11 bases, with 11 bases of the junction left unmatched. The CDR3 contains 17 residues. The CDR3 region has the DNA TGTGCCAGCAGCCAAGGCAAGGGACAGGGGGCATGGGATAAACTGTTTTTT. Translating gives CASSQGKGQGAWDKLFF.

V gene TRBV18 combines with J gene TRBJ2-7; a possible D gene is TRBD1 (5 bases). Germline CDR1 is KGHSH and CDR2 is LQKENI. This CDR3 region has 13 residues. V dropped 4 bases and J dropped 2 bases, with 9 bases sitting between them. CDR3 nucleotides: TGTGCCAGCTCACTTACAGGTGCCTACGAGCAGTACTTC. It codes for CASSLTGAYEQYF.

This chain joins TRBV19 and TRBJ2-2; perhaps TRBD1 as D (8 bases). This CDR3 has 15 residues. V lost 10 bases, J lost 6 bases, and 21 bases lay in between. Germline-derived CDR1 and CDR2 are LNHDA and SQIVND (reference sequence). The CDR3 DNA reads as TGTGCCACCTCTGGACAGGGAGGGGGTGCCGGGGAGCTGTTTTTT. It translates to CATSGQGGGAGELFF.

The chain links TRBV18 to TRBJ1-6, with D maybe TRBD1 (5 bases). The germline CDR1 and CDR2 sequences are KGHSH and LQKENI. The CDR3 is 16 amino acids. V lost 10 bases, J lost 7 bases, and 23 bases lay in between. This chain's CDR3 is CATNQGDGSGNSPLHF. The DNA of the CDR3 is TGTGCCACCAACCAGGGCGACGGCTCGGGAAATTCACCCCTCCACTTT.

The chain joins TRBV27 to TRBJ2-2; 7 bases align to TRBD2. V dropped 10 bases and J dropped 4; count of bases not matched to a gene: 18. Germline CDR1 is MNHEY and CDR2 is SMNVEV (reference sequence). This CDR3 region has 17 residues. For the CDR3, the DNA is TGTGCCACCCGTCCACTAGCGCCCAGAGGTGGCACCGGGGAGCTGTTTTTT. Translating it yields CATRPLAPRGGTGELFF.

The rearrangement links TRBV3-1 (or the pseudogene TRBV3-2) to TRBJ1-1; D is ambiguous. CDR3 length: 15 amino acids. Per the germline V gene, CDR1 is LGHDT and CDR2 is YNNKEL (reference sequence). V was pared by 0 bases and J by 1 base, with 9 bases between. CDR3 sequence (DNA): TGTGCCAGCAGCCAAGAATTTTGCGGGAACACTGAAGCTTTCTTT. It yields the protein CASSQEFCGNTEAFF.

This chain joins TRBV6-1 and TRBJ2-1; no clear D. Germline V CDR1 and CDR2: MNHNS, SASEGT. The CDR3 totals 12 residues. The V and J ends lost 1 base and 8 bases respectively, with 6 bases between them. The CDR3 protein is CASSEGSDEQFF. The CDR3 nucleotides read TGTGCCAGCAGTGAAGGGTCGGATGAGCAGTTCTTC.

The rearrangement links TRBV18 to TRBJ2-1, with D possibly being TRBD1 or TRBD2 (5 bases each). Germline values: CDR1 KGHSH, CDR2 LQKENI. Trimming pared 2 bases from V and 0 bases from J, leaving 29 bases between. This CDR3 has 22 residues. The chain's CDR3 is CASSPKSGPEWTEGTSYNEQFF. The DNA of the CDR3 is TGTGCCAGCTCACCAAAATCCGGGCCCGAGTGGACTGAGGGGACCTCCTACAATGAGCAGTTCTTC.

The rearrangement uses TRBV6-2 or TRBV6-3 and TRBJ2-7, with D maybe TRBD2 (6 bases). The germline V and J ends were trimmed by 7 bases and 3 bases, with 16 bases remaining between them. Looked up from germline, CDR1 is MNHEY and CDR2 is SVGEGT. This CDR3 comprises 14 residues. As DNA, the CDR3 is TGTGCCAGCACCCCAGCGGGCCCTAACTACGAGCAGTACTTC. Its translation is CASTPAGPNYEQYF.

In this sample, this clone turned up once. This rearrangement joins TRBV7-7 to TRBJ2-7; D is perhaps TRBD1 (6 bases). Germline V CDR1 and CDR2: SSHAT, FNYEAQ (reference sequence). The CDR3 length is 14 residues. The V gene lost 5 bases and the J gene lost 5 bases, with 16 bases spanning the gap. This CDR3 is CASSLQGLGDEQYF. CDR3 bases: TGTGCCAGCAGCCTACAGGGTTTAGGGGACGAGCAGTACTTC.

The chain links TRBV7-8 to TRBJ1-5; 8 bases fit TRBD1. Trimming at V came to 6 bases and at J to 4 bases, leaving 5 bases not matched to a gene. Per the germline V gene, CDR1 is SGHVS and CDR2 is FQNEAQ. The CDR3 is 14 residues long. In nucleotides, the CDR3 is TGTGCCAGCAGGCGGACAGGGCCAAATCAGCCCCAGCATTTT. This gives the protein CASRRTGPNQPQHF. The complete variable domain, with remaining parts taken from reference TRBV7-8 and TRBJ1-5, reads GAGVSQSPRYKVAKRGQDVALRCDPISGHVSLFWYQQALGQGPEFLTYFQNEAQLDKSGLPSDRFFAERPEGSVSTLKIQRTQQEDSAVYLCASRRTGPNQPQHFGDGTRLSIL.

J is TRBJ1-2 and V is TRBV30, with 9 bases that match TRBD1. The CDR3 runs 12 residues. Germline-derived CDR1 and CDR2 are GTSNPN and SVGIG (reference sequence). V gave up 6 bases and J gave up 5 bases; unmatched junction bases: 4. The CDR3 DNA follows: TGTGCCTGCGGACAGGGGTTTTATGGCTACACCTTC. It codes for CACGQGFYGYTF.

The J gene is TRBJ1-2, the V gene TRBV10-1; TRBD1 is a possible D gene (6 bases). The CDR3 covers 14 residues. The V end was cut by 0 bases, the J end by 4 bases, with 9 bases between. Germline CDR1 is WNHNN and CDR2 is SYGVQD (reference sequence). CDR3: CASSESGHPYGYTF. As DNA, the CDR3 is TGCGCCAGCAGTGAGTCGGGACATCCCTATGGCTACACCTTC.

The rearrangement uses TRBV21-1 and TRBJ1-2. TRBV21-1 counts as a pseudogene. The CDR3 runs to 10 residues. This chain's CDR3 is CASSRVGYTF. In DNA form, the CDR3 reads TGTGCCAGCAGCAGGGTTGGCTACACCTTC.

The chain carries TRBV19 and TRBJ2-7, with 9 bases fitting TRBD1. CDR1 LNHDA and CDR2 SQIVND come from the germline V gene (reference sequence). The CDR3 extends over 15 amino acids. Unmatched junction bases numbered 10, after V lost 4 bases and J lost 6 bases. Written as DNA, the CDR3 is TGTGCCAGTAGTAGAGGACAGGGGCCCACTGGCGAGCAGTACTTC. This codes for CASSRGQGPTGEQYF.

In this sample, this clone turned up once. The chain has TRBV19 and TRBJ1-5; perhaps TRBD1 as D (5 bases). The germline CDR1 and CDR2 sequences are LNHDA and SQIVND (reference sequence). The CDR3 extends over 16 amino acids. Trimming shortened V by 2 bases and J by 3 bases, and 14 bases separated the two germline ends. CDR3 in DNA: TGTGCCAGTAGTATAACTAGGGGACCCCTCAATCAGCCCCAGCATTTT. This sequence encodes CASSITRGPLNQPQHF.

V and J are TRBV29-1 and TRBJ2-7; D ambiguous. V was shortened by 6 bases and J by 5 bases, with 17 bases between the two germline ends. The V gene's germline CDR1 is SQVTM and CDR2 ANQGSEA. This CDR3 is 13 amino acids long. CDR3 nucleotide sequence: TGCAGCGTCAAAGGCCCCGTAGAGGACGAGCAGTACTTC. Encoded protein: CSVKGPVEDEQYF.

DNA of the CDR3: TGTGCCAGCAGCTTAAATATCGGTGCTGGGGCCAACGTCCTGACTTTC. Residues: CASSLNIGAGANVLTF. This sequence joins TRBV7-3 and TRBJ2-6; no clear D. Germline CDR1 and CDR2: SGHTA and FQGTGA. V lost 1 base and J lost 2, with 9 bases in between. CDR3 size: 16 residues. Full variable domain (rest looked up from reference TRBV7-3 and TRBJ2-6): GAGVSQTPSNKVTEKGKYVELRCDPISGHTALYWYRQSLGQGPEFLIYFQGTGAADDSGLPNDRFFAVRPEGSVSTLKIQRTERGDSAVYLCASSLNIGAGANVLTFGAGSRLTVL.

V gene TRBV28 combines with J gene TRBJ2-3; 8 nucleotides align to TRBD1. The CDR3 consists of 14 residues. V was pared by 4 bases and J by 5 bases, with 5 bases of the junction left unmatched. CDR1 is MDHEN, CDR2 SYDVKM, per germline. In DNA form, the CDR3 reads TGTGCCAGCAGTTACGGACAGGGCAGAGATACGCAGTATTTT. The encoded protein is CASSYGQGRDTQYF.